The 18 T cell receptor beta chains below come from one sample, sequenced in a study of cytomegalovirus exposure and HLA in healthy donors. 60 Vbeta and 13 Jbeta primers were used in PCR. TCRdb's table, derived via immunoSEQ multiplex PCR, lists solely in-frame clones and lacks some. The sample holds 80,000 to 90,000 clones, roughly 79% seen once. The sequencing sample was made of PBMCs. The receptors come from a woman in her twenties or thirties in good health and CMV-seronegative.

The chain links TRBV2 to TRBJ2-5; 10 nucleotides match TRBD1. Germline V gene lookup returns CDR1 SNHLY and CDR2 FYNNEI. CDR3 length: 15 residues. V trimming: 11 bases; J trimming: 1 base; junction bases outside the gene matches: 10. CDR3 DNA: TGTGCCGTAGGACAGGGGGTGTTTGGCCAAGAGACCCAGTACTTC. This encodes CAVGQGVFGQETQYF.

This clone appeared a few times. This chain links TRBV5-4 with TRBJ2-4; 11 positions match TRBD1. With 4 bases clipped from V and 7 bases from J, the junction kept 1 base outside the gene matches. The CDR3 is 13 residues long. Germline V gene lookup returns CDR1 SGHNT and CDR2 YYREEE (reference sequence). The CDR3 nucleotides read TGTGCCAGCAGCGGACAGGGGGCCAACATTCAGTACTTC. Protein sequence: CASSGQGANIQYF.

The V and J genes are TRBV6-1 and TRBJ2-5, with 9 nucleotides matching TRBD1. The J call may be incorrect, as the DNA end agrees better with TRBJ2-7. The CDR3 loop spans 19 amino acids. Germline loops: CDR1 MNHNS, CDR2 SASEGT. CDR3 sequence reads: CASSERSGGGDRDPHEQYF. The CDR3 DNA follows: TGTGCCAGCAGTGAAAGGTCGGGTGGAGGGGACAGGGATCCCCACGAGCAGTACTTC.

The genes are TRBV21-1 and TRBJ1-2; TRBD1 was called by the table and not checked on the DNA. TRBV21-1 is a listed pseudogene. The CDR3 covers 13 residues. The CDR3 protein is CASQGNINYGYTF. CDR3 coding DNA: TGTGCCAGTCAGGGGAACATTAACTATGGCTACACCTTC.

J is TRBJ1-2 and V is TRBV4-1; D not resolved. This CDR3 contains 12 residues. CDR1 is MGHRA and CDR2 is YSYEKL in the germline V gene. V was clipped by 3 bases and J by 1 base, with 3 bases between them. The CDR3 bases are TGCGCCAGCAGCCACAATAACTATGGCTACACCTTC. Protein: CASSHNNYGYTF.

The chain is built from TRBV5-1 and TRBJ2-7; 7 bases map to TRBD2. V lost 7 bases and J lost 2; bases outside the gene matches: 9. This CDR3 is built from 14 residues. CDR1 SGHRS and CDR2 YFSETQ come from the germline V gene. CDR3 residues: CASQPASGTYEQYF. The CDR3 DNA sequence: TGCGCCAGCCAACCCGCTAGCGGAACCTACGAGCAGTACTTC.

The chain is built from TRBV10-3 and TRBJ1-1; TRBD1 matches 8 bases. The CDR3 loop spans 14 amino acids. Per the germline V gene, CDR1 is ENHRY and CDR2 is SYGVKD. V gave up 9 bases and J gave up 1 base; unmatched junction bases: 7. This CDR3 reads CAIGRTGTNTEAFF. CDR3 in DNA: TGTGCCATAGGAAGGACAGGGACGAACACTGAAGCTTTCTTT.

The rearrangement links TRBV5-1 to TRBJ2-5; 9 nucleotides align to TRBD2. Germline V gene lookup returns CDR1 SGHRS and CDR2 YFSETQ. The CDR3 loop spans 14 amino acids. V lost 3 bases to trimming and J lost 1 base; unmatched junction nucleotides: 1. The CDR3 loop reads CASSSSGTQETQYF. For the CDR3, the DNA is TGCGCCAGCAGCTCTAGCGGGACCCAAGAGACCCAGTACTTC.

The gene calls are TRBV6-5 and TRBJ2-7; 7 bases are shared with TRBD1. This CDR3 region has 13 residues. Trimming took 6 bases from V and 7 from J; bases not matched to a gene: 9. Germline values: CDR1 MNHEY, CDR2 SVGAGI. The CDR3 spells CASSTDRVGEQYF. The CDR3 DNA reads TGTGCCAGCAGCACCGACAGGGTGGGAGAGCAGTACTTC.

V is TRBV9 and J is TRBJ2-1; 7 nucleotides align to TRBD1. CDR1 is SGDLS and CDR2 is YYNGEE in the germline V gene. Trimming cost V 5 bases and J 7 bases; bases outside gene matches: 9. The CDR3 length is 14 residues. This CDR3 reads CASSGPTGLNEQFF. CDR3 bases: TGTGCCAGCAGTGGGCCGACAGGGTTGAATGAGCAGTTCTTC.

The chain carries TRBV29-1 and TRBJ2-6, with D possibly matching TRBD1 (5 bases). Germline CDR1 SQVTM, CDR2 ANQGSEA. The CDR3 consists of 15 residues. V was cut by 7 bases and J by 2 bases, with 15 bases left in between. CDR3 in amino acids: CSAYFRVAGANVLTF. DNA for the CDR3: TGCAGCGCCTATTTCAGGGTGGCTGGGGCCAACGTCCTGACTTTC.

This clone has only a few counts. CDR3: CASRYAGVTEAFF. CDR3 nucleotides: TGCGCCAGCAGGTACGCAGGGGTAACTGAAGCTTTCTTT. The chain combines TRBV5-1 with TRBJ1-1; weak D call: TRBD1 (6 bases). Germline CDR1 and CDR2: SGHRS and YFSETQ. The V gene lost 5 bases and the J gene lost 5 bases, with 13 bases spanning the gap. The CDR3 contains 13 residues.

The CDR3 bases are TGTGCCAGCTCTCCCGTCCCCAGGGCTCGAGAGACCCAGTACTTC. Translated, it gives CASSPVPRARETQYF. This sequence joins TRBV18 and TRBJ2-5; D is possibly TRBD1 (5 bases). Germline loops: CDR1 KGHSH, CDR2 LQKENI. The CDR3 contains 15 residues. With 6 bases removed from V and 4 bases from J, the gap between germline ends came to 18 bases.

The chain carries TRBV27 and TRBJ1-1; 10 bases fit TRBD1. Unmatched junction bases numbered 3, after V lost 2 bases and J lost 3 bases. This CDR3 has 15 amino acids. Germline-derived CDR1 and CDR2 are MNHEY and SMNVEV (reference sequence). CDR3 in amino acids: CASSLAGTGDTEAFF. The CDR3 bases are TGTGCCAGCAGTTTAGCCGGGACAGGGGACACTGAAGCTTTCTTT.

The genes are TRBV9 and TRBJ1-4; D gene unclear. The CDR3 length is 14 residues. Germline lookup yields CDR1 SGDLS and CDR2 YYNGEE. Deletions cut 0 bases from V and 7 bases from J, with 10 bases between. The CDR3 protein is CASSVGPGSEKLFF. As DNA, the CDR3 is TGTGCCAGCAGCGTAGGTCCCGGGTCTGAAAAACTGTTTTTT.

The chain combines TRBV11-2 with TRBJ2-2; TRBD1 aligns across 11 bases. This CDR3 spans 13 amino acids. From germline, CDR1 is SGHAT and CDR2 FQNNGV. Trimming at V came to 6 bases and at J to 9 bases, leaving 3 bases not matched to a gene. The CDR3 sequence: CASSRTGGWELFF. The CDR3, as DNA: TGTGCCAGCAGTCGGACAGGGGGCTGGGAGCTGTTTTTT.

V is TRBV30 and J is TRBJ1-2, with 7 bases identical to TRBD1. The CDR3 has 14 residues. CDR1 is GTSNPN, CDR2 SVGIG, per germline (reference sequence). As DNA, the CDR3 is TGTGCTCGCGGCCGGGACAGTTTTAACTATGGCTACACCTTC. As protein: CARGRDSFNYGYTF. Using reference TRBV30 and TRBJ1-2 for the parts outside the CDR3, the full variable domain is SQTIHQWPATLVQPVGSPLSLECTVEGTSNPNLYWYRQAAGRGLQLLFYSVGIGQISSEVPQNLSASRPQDRQFILSSKKLLLSDSGFYLCARGRDSFNYGYTFGSGTRLTVV.

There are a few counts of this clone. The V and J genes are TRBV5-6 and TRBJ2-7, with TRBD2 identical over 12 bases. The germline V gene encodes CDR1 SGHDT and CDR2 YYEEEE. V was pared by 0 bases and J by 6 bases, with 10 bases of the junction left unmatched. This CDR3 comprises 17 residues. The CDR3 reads CASSLERQVTSGSEQYF. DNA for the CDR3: TGTGCCAGCAGCTTGGAAAGGCAGGTGACTAGCGGGAGCGAGCAGTACTTC.